This record concerns one T cell receptor beta chain sequence. The antigen is not known. This sample was included in a study of T cells after yellow fever vaccination. Study information: SMART-Seq v4 Ultra Low Input handled preparation of low-cell-number fractions. General study results and limits: Post-booster repertoires contained most primary-vaccination clones again (around 97% CD4, around 89% CD8).

This CDR3 is 14 amino acids long. After removal of 6 bases from V and 4 bases from J, the junction contained 8 bases not matched to a gene. Synthesis of TCR cDNA relied on 5'RACE template switching, which attached a universal primer site and UMIs. TCRdb passed the 5' RACE reads through MiXCR, listing each CDR3 protein once. The sample shows some 550,000 distinct CDR3 sequences, 15% to 20% of them seen only once. The sample in question was PBMCs, obtained 15 days after the yellow fever booster vaccination. This chain links TRBV12-3 or TRBV12-4 with TRBJ1-1; TRBD1 agrees at 7 bases. The TCR originated in a man aged 25-45 years who received the YFV17D yellow fever vaccine. The CDR3 spells CASSLRTGVTEAFF. In nucleotides, the CDR3 is TGTGCCAGCAGCTTGCGAACAGGGGTCACTGAAGCTTTCTTT.